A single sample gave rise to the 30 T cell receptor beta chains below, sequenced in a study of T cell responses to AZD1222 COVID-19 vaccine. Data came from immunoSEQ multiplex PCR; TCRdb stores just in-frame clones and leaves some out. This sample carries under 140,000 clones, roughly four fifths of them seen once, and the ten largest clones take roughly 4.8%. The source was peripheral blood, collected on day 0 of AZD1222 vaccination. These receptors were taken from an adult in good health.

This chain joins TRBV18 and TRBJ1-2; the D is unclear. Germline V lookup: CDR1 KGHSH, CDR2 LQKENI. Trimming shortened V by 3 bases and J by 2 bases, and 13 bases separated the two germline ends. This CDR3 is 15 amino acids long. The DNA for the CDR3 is TGTGCCAGCTCACCCCCGGTGTTAGGGAACTATGGCTACACCTTC. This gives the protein CASSPPVLGNYGYTF. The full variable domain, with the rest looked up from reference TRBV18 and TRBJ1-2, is NAGVMQNPRHLVRRRGQEARLRCSPMKGHSHVYWYRQLPEEGLKFMVYLQKENIIDESGMPKERFSAEFPKEGPSILRIQQVVRGDSAAYFCASSPPVLGNYGYTFGSGTRLTVV.

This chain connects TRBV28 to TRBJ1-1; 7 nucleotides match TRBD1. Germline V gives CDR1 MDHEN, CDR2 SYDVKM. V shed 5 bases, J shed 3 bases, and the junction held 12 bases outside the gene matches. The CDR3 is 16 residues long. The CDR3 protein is CASSPGQARGDTEAFF. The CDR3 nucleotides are TGTGCCAGCAGTCCTGGACAGGCGCGTGGGGACACTGAAGCTTTCTTT.

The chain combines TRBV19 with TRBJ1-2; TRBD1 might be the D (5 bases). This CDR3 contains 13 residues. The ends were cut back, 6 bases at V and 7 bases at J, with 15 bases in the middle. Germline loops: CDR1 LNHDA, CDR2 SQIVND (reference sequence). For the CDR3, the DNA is TGTGCCAGTAGCACCCAGGGTACTGCTGGCTACACCTTC. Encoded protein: CASSTQGTAGYTF. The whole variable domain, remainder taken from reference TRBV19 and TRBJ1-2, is DGGITQSPKYLFRKEGQNVTLSCEQNLNHDAMYWYRQDPGQGLRLIYYSQIVNDFQKGDIAEGYSVSREKKESFPLTVTSAQKNPTAFYLCASSTQGTAGYTFGSGTRLTVV.

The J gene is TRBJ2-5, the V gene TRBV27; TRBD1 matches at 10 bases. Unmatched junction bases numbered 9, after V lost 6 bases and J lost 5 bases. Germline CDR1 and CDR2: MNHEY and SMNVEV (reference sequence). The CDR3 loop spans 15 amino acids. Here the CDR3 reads CASRPGTGVGETQYF. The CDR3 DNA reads TGTGCCAGCAGACCCGGGACAGGGGTCGGGGAGACCCAGTACTTC.

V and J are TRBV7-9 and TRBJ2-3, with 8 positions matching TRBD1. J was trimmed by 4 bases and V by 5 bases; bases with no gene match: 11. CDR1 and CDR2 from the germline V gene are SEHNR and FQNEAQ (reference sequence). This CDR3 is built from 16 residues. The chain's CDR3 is CASSNPLGRGPDTQYF. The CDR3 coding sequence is TGTGCCAGCAGCAATCCCCTGGGCAGGGGGCCAGATACGCAGTATTTT.

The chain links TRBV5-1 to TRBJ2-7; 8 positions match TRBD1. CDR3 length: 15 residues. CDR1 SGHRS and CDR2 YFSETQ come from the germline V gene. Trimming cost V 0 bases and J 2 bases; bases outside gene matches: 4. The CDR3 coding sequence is TGCGCCAGCAGCTTGGGGACAGGGTCACCCTACGAGCAGTACTTC. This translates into CASSLGTGSPYEQYF. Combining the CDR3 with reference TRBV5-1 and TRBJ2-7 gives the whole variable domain KAGVTQTPRYLIKTRGQQVTLSCSPISGHRSVSWYQQTPGQGLQFLFEYFSETQRNKGNFPGRFSGRQFSNSRSEMNVSTLELGDSALYLCASSLGTGSPYEQYFGPGTRLTVT.

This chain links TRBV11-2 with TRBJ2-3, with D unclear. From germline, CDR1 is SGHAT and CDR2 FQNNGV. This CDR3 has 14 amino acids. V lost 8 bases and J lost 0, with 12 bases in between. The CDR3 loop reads CASGAGLSTDTQYF. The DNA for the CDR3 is TGTGCCAGCGGAGCAGGCCTTAGCACAGATACGCAGTATTTT.

The CDR3 coding sequence is TGTGCCAGCACCCCGTTAGACACGGGACTTAATACTTACGAGCAGTACTTC. This gives the protein CASTPLDTGLNTYEQYF. The chain has TRBV2 and TRBJ2-7; D possibly corresponds to TRBD2 (6 bases). Germline V gene sequence: CDR1 SNHLY, CDR2 FYNNEI. This CDR3 has 17 residues. V lost 7 bases, J lost 4 bases, and 26 bases lay in between.

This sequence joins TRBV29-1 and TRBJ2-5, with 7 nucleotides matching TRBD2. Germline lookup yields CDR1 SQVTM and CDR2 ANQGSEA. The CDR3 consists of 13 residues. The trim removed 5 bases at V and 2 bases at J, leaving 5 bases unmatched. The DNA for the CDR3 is TGCAGCGTTAGAAGCGGGATACAAGAGACCCAGTACTTC. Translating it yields CSVRSGIQETQYF.

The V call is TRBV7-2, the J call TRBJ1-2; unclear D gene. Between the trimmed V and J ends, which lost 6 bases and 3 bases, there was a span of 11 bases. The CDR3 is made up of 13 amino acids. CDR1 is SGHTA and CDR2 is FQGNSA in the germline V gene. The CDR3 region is CASSLNSDYGYTF. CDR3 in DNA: TGTGCCAGCAGTTTAAACAGTGACTATGGCTACACCTTC.

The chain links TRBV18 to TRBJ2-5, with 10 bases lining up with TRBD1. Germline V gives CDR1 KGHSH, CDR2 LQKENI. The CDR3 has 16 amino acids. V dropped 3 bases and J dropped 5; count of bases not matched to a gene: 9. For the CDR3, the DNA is TGTGCCAGCTCACCTCAAAGACAGGGGGCGTTCGAGACCCAGTACTTC. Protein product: CASSPQRQGAFETQYF.

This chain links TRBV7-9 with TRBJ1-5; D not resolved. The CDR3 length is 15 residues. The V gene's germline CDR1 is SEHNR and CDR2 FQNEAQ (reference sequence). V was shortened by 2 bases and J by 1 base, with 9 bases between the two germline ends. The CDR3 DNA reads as TGTGCCAGCAGCTTATGGGGAGGGAGCAATCAGCCCCAGCATTTT. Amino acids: CASSLWGGSNQPQHF.

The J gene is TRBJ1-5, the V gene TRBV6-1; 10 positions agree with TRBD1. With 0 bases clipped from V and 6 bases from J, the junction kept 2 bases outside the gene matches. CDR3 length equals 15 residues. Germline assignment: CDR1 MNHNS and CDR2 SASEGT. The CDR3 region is CASSEAGDRGQPQHF. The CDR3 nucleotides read TGTGCCAGCAGTGAAGCGGGGGACAGGGGTCAGCCCCAGCATTTT.

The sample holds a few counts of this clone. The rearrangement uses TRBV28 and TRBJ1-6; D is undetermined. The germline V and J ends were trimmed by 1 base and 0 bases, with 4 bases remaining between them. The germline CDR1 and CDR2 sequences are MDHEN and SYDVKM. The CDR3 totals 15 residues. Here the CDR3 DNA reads TGTGCCAGCAGTTTATATAGCTCCTATAATTCACCCCTCCACTTT. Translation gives CASSLYSSYNSPLHF.

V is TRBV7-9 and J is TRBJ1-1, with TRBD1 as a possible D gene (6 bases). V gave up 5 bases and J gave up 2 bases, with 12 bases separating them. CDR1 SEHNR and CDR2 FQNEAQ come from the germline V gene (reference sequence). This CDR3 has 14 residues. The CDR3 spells CASSLSQGNTEAFF. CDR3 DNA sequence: TGTGCCAGCAGCCTATCACAGGGAAACACTGAAGCTTTCTTT. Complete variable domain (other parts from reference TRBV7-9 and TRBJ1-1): DTGVSQNPRHKITKRGQNVTFRCDPISEHNRLYWYRQTLGQGPEFLTYFQNEAQLEKSRLLSDRFSAERPKGSFSTLEIQRTEQGDSAMYLCASSLSQGNTEAFFGQGTRLTVV.

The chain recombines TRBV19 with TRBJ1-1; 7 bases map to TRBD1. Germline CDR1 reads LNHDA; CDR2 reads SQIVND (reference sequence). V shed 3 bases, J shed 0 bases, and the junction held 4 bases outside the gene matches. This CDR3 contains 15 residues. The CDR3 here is CASSILGTVNTEAFF. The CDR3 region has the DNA TGTGCCAGTAGTATTTTGGGGACAGTGAACACTGAAGCTTTCTTT. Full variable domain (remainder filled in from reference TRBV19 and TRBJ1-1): DGGITQSPKYLFRKEGQNVTLSCEQNLNHDAMYWYRQDPGQGLRLIYYSQIVNDFQKGDIAEGYSVSREKKESFPLTVTSAQKNPTAFYLCASSILGTVNTEAFFGQGTRLTVV.

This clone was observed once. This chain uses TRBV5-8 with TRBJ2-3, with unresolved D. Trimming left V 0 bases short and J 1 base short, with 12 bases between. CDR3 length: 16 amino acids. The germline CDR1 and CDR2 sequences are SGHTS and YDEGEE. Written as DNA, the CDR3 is TGTGCCAGCAGCTTGGCCCAAATAAGGGGCACAGATACGCAGTATTTT. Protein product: CASSLAQIRGTDTQYF.

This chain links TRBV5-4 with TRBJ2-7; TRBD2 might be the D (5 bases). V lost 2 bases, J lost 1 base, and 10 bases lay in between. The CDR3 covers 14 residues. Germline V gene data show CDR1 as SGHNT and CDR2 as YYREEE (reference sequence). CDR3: CASSFGLRSYEQYF. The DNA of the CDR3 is TGTGCCAGCAGCTTCGGACTTCGGTCCTACGAGCAGTACTTC.

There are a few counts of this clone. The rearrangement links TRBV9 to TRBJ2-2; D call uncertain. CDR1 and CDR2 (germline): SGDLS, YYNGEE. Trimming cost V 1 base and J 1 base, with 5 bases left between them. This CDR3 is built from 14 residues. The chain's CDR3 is CASSVWGNTGELFF. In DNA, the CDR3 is TGTGCCAGCAGCGTATGGGGGAACACCGGGGAGCTGTTTTTT.

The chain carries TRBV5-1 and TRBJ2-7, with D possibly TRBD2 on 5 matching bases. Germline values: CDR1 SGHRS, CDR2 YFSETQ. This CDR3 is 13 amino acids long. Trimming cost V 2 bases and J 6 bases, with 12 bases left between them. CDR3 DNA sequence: TGCGCCAGCAGCTTCCGCGAGGGCCTCGAGCAGTACTTC. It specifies CASSFREGLEQYF.

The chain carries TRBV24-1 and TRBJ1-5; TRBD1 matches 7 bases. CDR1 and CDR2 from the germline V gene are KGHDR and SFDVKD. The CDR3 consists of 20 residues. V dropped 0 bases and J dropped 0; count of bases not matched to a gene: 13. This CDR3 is CATSDLRGQKYEYSNQPQHF. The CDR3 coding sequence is TGTGCCACCAGTGATTTGAGGGGACAGAAATACGAATATAGCAATCAGCCCCAGCATTTT.

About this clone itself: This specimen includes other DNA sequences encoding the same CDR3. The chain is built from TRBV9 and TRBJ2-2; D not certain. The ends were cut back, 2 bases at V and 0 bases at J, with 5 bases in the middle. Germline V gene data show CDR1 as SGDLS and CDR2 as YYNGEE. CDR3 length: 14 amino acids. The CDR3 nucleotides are TGTGCCAGCAGCGTCCGCGCGAACACCGGGGAGCTGTTTTTT. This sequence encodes CASSVRANTGELFF.

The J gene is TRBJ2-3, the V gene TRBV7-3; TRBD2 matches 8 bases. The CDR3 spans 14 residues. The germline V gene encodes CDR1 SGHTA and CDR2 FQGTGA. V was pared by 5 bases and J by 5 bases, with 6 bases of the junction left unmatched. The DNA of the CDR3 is TGTGCCAGCAGCCAGGGACTAGGCGTAGATACGCAGTATTTT. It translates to CASSQGLGVDTQYF.

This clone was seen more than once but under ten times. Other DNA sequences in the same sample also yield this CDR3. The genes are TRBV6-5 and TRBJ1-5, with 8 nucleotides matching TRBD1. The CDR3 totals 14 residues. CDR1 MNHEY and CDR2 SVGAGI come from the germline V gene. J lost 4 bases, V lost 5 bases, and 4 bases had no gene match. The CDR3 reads CASSRTGLNQPQHF. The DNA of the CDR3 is TGTGCCAGCAGTCGGACAGGGCTGAATCAGCCCCAGCATTTT.

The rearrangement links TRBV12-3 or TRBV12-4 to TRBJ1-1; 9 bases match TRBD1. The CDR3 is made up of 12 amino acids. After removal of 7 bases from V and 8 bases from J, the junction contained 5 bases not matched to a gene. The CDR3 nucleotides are TGTGCCAGCACCCAACAGGGGGCAGAAGCTTTCTTT. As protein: CASTQQGAEAFF.

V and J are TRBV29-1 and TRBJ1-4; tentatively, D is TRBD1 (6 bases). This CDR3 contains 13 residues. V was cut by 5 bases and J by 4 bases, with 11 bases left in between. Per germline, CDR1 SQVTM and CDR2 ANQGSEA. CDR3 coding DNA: TGCAGCGTTTTCGGGACAAATAATGAAAAACTGTTTTTT. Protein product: CSVFGTNNEKLFF. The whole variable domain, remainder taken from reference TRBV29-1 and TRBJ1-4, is SAVISQKPSRDICQRGTSLTIQCQVDSQVTMMFWYRQQPGQSLTLIATANQGSEATYESGFVIDKFPISRPNLTFSTLTVSNMSPEDSSIYLCSVFGTNNEKLFFGSGTQLSVL.

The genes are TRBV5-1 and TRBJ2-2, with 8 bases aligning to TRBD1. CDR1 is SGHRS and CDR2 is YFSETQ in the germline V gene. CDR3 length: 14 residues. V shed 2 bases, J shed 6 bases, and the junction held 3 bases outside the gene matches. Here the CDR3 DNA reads TGCGCCAGCAGCTTCGACAGGGGAGCCGGGGAGCTGTTTTTT. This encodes CASSFDRGAGELFF.

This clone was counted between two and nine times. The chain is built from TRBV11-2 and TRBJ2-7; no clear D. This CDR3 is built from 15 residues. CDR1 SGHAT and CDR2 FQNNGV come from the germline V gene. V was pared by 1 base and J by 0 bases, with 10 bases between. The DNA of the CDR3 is TGTGCCAGCAGCTTAGCCGGACGGAGCTCCTACGAGCAGTACTTC. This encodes CASSLAGRSSYEQYF.

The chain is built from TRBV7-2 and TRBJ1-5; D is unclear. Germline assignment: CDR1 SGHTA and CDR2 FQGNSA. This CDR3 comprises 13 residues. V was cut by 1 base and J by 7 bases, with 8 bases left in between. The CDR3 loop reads CASSLDAGQPQHF. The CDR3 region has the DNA TGTGCCAGCAGCTTAGACGCGGGACAGCCCCAGCATTTT.

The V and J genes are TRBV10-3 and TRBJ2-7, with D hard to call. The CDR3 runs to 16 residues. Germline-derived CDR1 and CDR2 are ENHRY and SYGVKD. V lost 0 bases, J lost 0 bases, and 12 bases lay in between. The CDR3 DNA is TGTGCCATCAGTGAGTCCCAGCAGATGAGCTCCTACGAGCAGTACTTC. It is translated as CAISESQQMSSYEQYF.